This is a list of T cell receptor beta chains from one sample in a study of T cell repertoires in cytomegalovirus infection. A single record per CDR3 protein comes from TCRdb applying MiXCR to the reads. The sample includes about 350,000 distinct CDR3 sequences, approximately 35% of them seen just once. Antigens for these TCRs are unknown. Sequences were derived from cultured PBMCs, sampled from culture after CMV antigen stimulation. The receptors here all came from a human donor in good health (CMV status not recorded). Some clones in this sample may be carry-over from other donors' samples. Each CDR3 is given with its conserved first and last residue. The order of the fields is D gene, V gene, J gene, clone size, CDR3 protein, CDR3 DNA. A D gene is named only where the DNA matches it firmly. Clone size, where shown, is once, few, many, or a class for clones that have expanded.

TRBD2	TRBV4-1	TRBJ2-7	-	CASSHGKATSGGVYEQYF	TGCGCCAGCAGCCATGGAAAGGCGACTAGCGGAGGTGTCTACGAGCAGTACTTC
-	TRBV11-2	TRBJ2-5	-	CASSGPQETQYF	TGTGCCAGCAGCGGGCCTCAAGAGACCCAGTACTTC
-	TRBV6-2/TRBV6-3	TRBJ2-5	-	CASSHDLHPGAETQYF	TGTGCCAGCAGCCATGACCTACATCCGGGTGCGGAGACCCAGTACTTC
TRBD1	TRBV30	TRBJ2-2	-	CAWVGQINTGELFF	TGTGCCTGGGTGGGACAGATCAACACCGGGGAGCTGTTTTTT
TRBD1	TRBV11-2	TRBJ1-3	-	CASSLTGGGNTIYF	TGTGCCAGCAGCCTCACAGGGGGCGGAAACACCATATATTTT
TRBD2	TRBV9	TRBJ2-1	few	CASSLAGGVSYNEQFF	TGTGCCAGCAGTTTAGCGGGAGGCGTCTCCTACAATGAGCAGTTCTTC
TRBD2	TRBV5-4	TRBJ2-3	few	CASSLEASGSGQDTQYF	TGTGCCAGCAGCTTGGAAGCTAGCGGGAGTGGGCAAGATACGCAGTATTTT
TRBD1	TRBV4-1	TRBJ2-5	-	CASSQEQGRQETQYF	TGCGCCAGCAGCCAAGAACAGGGGCGACAAGAGACCCAGTACTTC
TRBD1	TRBV30	TRBJ2-1	-	CAWSSSGTGGTGTEQFF	TGTGCCTGGAGTTCCTCCGGGACAGGGGGCACGGGAACTGAGCAGTTCTTC
-	TRBV7-2	TRBJ1-6	-	CASSLSGYNSPLHF	TGTGCCAGCAGCTTGTCAGGTTATAATTCACCCCTCCACTTT
-	TRBV7-8	TRBJ1-1	-	CASSLWLQNTEAFF	TGTGCCAGCAGCTTATGGTTGCAGAACACTGAAGCTTTCTTT
TRBD1	TRBV7-3	TRBJ1-6	-	CASSFGQGAPLHF	TGTGCCAGCAGCTTTGGACAGGGGGCACCCCTCCACTTT
-	TRBV27	TRBJ2-7	-	CASSPVGTASYEQYF	TGTGCCAGCAGTCCAGTGGGGACGGCTTCCTACGAGCAGTACTTC
TRBD2	TRBV7-8	TRBJ2-1	-	CASSLTGLAGGGQFF	TGTGCCAGCAGCTTAACGGGACTAGCGGGCGGGGGACAGTTCTTC
TRBD2	TRBV6-2/TRBV6-3	TRBJ2-2	many	CASSSSAASGRFKLFF	TGTGCCAGCAGTTCGAGTGCGGCTAGCGGGAGGTTTAAGCTGTTTTTT
-	TRBV20-1	TRBJ1-3	-	CSVRVSGNTIYF	TGCAGTGTCAGGGTTTCCGGAAACACCATATATTTT
TRBD2	TRBV7-2	TRBJ2-5	-	CASSATSGIGETQYF	TGTGCCAGCAGCGCGACTAGCGGGATTGGGGAGACCCAGTACTTC
TRBD2	TRBV7-9	TRBJ2-1	few	CASSSIRTSGSFGEQFF	TGTGCCAGCAGCTCGATCCGGACTAGCGGGAGTTTCGGTGAGCAGTTCTTC
-	TRBV6-2/TRBV6-3	TRBJ1-5	-	CASSFSSQPQHF	TGTGCCAGCAGTTTTTCGTCTCAGCCCCAGCATTTT
TRBD2	TRBV7-2	TRBJ2-1	few	CASSLGGLAGGYEQFF	TGTGCCAGCAGCTTAGGGGGACTAGCGGGAGGGTATGAGCAGTTCTTC
TRBD2	TRBV14	TRBJ2-1	-	CASSRNLPGRGGDVSNEQFF	TGTGCCAGCAGCCGAAACTTACCGGGACGGGGAGGGGACGTATCCAATGAGCAGTTCTTC
TRBD1	TRBV29-1	TRBJ2-7	-	CSAGTAAYEQYF	TGCAGCGCCGGGACAGCGGCCTACGAGCAGTACTTC
TRBD2	TRBV12-5	TRBJ2-5	few	CASGLTSGRGETQYF	TGTGCTAGTGGTTTGACTAGCGGGAGAGGAGAGACCCAGTACTTC
TRBD2	TRBV7-2	TRBJ2-1	many	CASSLGRLAFGDEQFF	TGTGCCAGCAGCTTAGGCCGACTAGCGTTTGGGGATGAGCAGTTCTTC
TRBD1	TRBV7-8	TRBJ1-3	few	CASSFSGGSGNTIYF	TGTGCCAGCAGCTTCTCAGGGGGCTCTGGAAACACCATATATTTT
TRBD2	TRBV19	TRBJ2-3	-	CASSTGLATQYF	TGTGCCAGTAGTACTGGACTAGCGACGCAGTATTTT
-	TRBV6-1	TRBJ2-1	many	CASSTGLAGSYEQFF	TGTGCCAGCAGTACGGGACTGGCTGGCAGCTATGAGCAGTTCTTC
TRBD1	TRBV19	TRBJ1-5	-	CASSTQGEGSQPQHF	TGTGCCAGTAGTACGCAGGGGGAAGGGAGTCAGCCCCAGCATTTT
TRBD2	TRBV19	TRBJ2-4	-	CASSMRLAGVGHVIQYF	TGTGCCAGTAGTATGCGCCTAGCGGGAGTTGGGCATGTCATTCAGTACTTC
TRBD1	TRBV7-2	TRBJ1-6	few	CASSRYSGTGAPPLHF	TGTGCCAGCAGCAGATACTCCGGGACAGGGGCGCCCCCCCTCCACTTT
-	TRBV20-1	TRBJ2-4	-	CSARRGPNIQYF	TGCAGTGCTAGACGGGGCCCAAACATTCAGTACTTC
-	TRBV7-4	TRBJ2-6	-	CASSFNPPAASGANVLTF	TGTGCCAGCAGCTTTAACCCACCGGCGGCCTCTGGGGCCAACGTCCTGACTTTC
-	TRBV20-1	TRBJ2-1	-	CSARGRDLMSSYNEQFF	TGCAGTGCTAGAGGGAGGGATCTTATGAGCTCCTACAATGAGCAGTTCTTC
-	TRBV19	TRBJ1-1	-	CASSPVDRITEAFF	TGTGCCAGTAGTCCGGTCGACAGGATCACTGAAGCTTTCTTT
TRBD1	TRBV7-2	TRBJ1-2	-	CASSLWGQGRDGYTF	TGTGCCAGCAGCTTATGGGGACAGGGACGCGACGGCTACACCTTC
-	TRBV5-1	TRBJ1-1	-	CASSLVEGFMNTEAFF	TGCGCCAGCAGCTTGGTGGAGGGATTTATGAACACTGAAGCTTTCTTT
TRBD1	TRBV18	TRBJ1-1	few	CASSPQDRGLGNTEAFF	TGTGCCAGCTCACCACAGGATAGGGGGCTCGGGAACACTGAAGCTTTCTTT
TRBD1	TRBV4-2	TRBJ1-5	-	CASSQDRQGGQPQHF	TGTGCCAGCAGCCAAGATCGACAGGGAGGTCAGCCCCAGCATTTT
-	TRBV7-2	TRBJ2-7	many	CASSLDYEQYF	TGTGCCAGCAGCTTAGACTACGAGCAGTACTTC
-	TRBV12-3/TRBV12-4	TRBJ2-1	-	CASTLAGLEFF	TGTGCCAGCACCCTTGCCGGGTTGGAGTTCTTC
TRBD1	TRBV6-5	TRBJ2-1	-	CASSYSRGTGELNEQFF	TGTGCCAGCAGTTACTCCCGCGGGACAGGGGAGCTCAATGAGCAGTTCTTC
-	TRBV7-2	TRBJ1-5	many	CASSQGQGNNQPQHF	TGTGCCAGCAGCCAAGGTCAGGGAAACAATCAGCCCCAGCATTTT
TRBD1	TRBV5-3	TRBJ1-4	few	CASSRTGIEKLFF	TGTGCCAGCAGTCGGACAGGGATTGAAAAACTGTTTTTT
-	TRBV7-9	TRBJ1-6	-	CASSFSPQKRSVNSPLHF	TGTGCCAGCAGCTTTTCCCCTCAAAAACGGTCGGTTAATTCACCCCTCCACTTT
-	TRBV15	TRBJ2-3	few	CATSRNRGDTQYF	TGTGCCACCAGCAGGAATAGGGGAGATACGCAGTATTTT
-	TRBV29-1	TRBJ1-1	-	CSVVPFFDTEAFF	TGCAGCGTTGTCCCGTTCTTTGACACTGAAGCTTTCTTT
-	TRBV5-5	TRBJ2-7	-	CASSFTRQGFYEQYF	TGTGCCAGCAGCTTTACCAGGCAGGGATTCTACGAGCAGTACTTC
TRBD2	TRBV27	TRBJ2-3	-	CASSLTGRVTDTQYF	TGTGCCAGCAGTTTAACCGGGAGGGTTACAGATACGCAGTATTTT
-	TRBV19	TRBJ1-2	-	CASGAKSHGYTF	TGTGCCAGCGGGGCTAAATCGCATGGCTACACCTTC
TRBD1	TRBV10-2	TRBJ1-5	few	CASSEPGTANQPQHF	TGCGCCAGCAGTGAGCCCGGGACAGCCAATCAGCCCCAGCATTTT
-	TRBV4-1	TRBJ2-3	many	CASSQQRQNTDTQYF	TGCGCCAGCAGCCAGCAACGACAGAACACAGATACGCAGTATTTT
TRBD2	TRBV12-3/TRBV12-4	TRBJ2-1	once	CASSLAGIDNEQFF	TGTGCCAGCAGCCTAGCGGGGATCGACAATGAGCAGTTCTTC
TRBD2	TRBV5-4	TRBJ2-3	few	CAITSGGSTDTQYF	TGTGCCATTACTAGCGGGGGGAGCACAGATACGCAGTATTTT
-	TRBV7-2	TRBJ1-1	-	CASSLEAYANTEAFF	TGTGCCAGCAGCTTAGAGGCTTATGCTAACACTGAAGCTTTCTTT
-	TRBV4-3	TRBJ2-7	few	CASSQDIGYEQYF	TGCGCCAGCAGCCAAGATATCGGCTACGAGCAGTACTTC
TRBD1	TRBV7-3	TRBJ2-3	-	CASSLNLRDRGSFRTDTQYF	TGTGCCAGCAGCTTAAATTTGAGGGACAGGGGATCTTTCCGCACAGATACGCAGTATTTT
-	TRBV5-4	TRBJ2-3	few	CASSLLGARTEQYF	TGTGCCAGCAGCTTGCTGGGGGCCCGAACGGAGCAGTATTTT
TRBD2	TRBV7-2	TRBJ2-5	-	CASSRRLAGVKETQYF	TGTGCCAGCAGCCGGAGACTAGCGGGAGTGAAAGAGACCCAGTACTTC
TRBD1	TRBV5-1	TRBJ2-5	-	CASSLHSTGVPQETQYF	TGCGCCAGCAGCTTGCACTCGACAGGGGTCCCCCAAGAGACCCAGTACTTC
TRBD2	TRBV20-1	TRBJ2-1	many	CSADSGSIRNEQFF	TGCAGTGCTGATAGCGGGAGTATAAGAAATGAGCAGTTCTTC